What follows are 22 T cell receptor beta chains derived from one specimen sequenced in a study of beta chain features in type 1 diabetes. The authors reverse transcribed all of the isolated RNA, so sequencing captured expressed TCRB transcripts. This table comes from immunoSEQ multiplex PCR, and its TCRdb copy is limited to in-frame clones, with some not included. The data show under 300,000 clones, 27% seen once. Sequencing input: central memory CD4+ T cells from blood. These receptors were collected from a man aged 25 to 45 in good health.

On this clone itself: Other nucleotide sequences in the sample specify the same CDR3. The V call is TRBV29-1, the J call TRBJ1-1; 8 bases match TRBD1. CDR1 is SQVTM, CDR2 ANQGSEA, per germline. CDR3 size: 15 residues. J lost 5 bases, V lost 1 base, and 9 bases had no gene match. For the CDR3, the DNA is TGCAGCGTTGAAGGGGCCACAGGGGGTTGGACTGAAGCTTTCTTT. This sequence encodes CSVEGATGGWTEAFF.

The chain combines TRBV4-1 with TRBJ2-7; 7 nucleotides align to TRBD1. J was trimmed by 0 bases and V by 0 bases; bases with no gene match: 5. Germline-derived CDR1 and CDR2 are MGHRA and YSYEKL. This CDR3 region has 16 residues. The CDR3 region is CASSQDGSGGSYEQYF. DNA for the CDR3: TGCGCCAGCAGCCAAGATGGCTCAGGGGGCTCCTACGAGCAGTACTTC.

J is TRBJ1-2 and V is TRBV5-1, with 8 nucleotides matching TRBD1. This CDR3 region has 15 residues. From germline, CDR1 is SGHRS and CDR2 YFSETQ. V dropped 4 bases and J dropped 1; count of bases not matched to a gene: 6. CDR3 region: CASSGRQGNNYGYTF. For the CDR3, the DNA is TGCGCCAGCAGCGGAAGACAGGGGAATAACTATGGCTACACCTTC.

At least ten counts were recorded for this clone. The rearrangement uses TRBV29-1 and TRBJ2-5; D unresolved. The CDR3 loop spans 10 amino acids. CDR1 is SQVTM and CDR2 is ANQGSEA in the germline V gene. V gave up 7 bases and J gave up 2 bases, with 5 bases separating them. CDR3 protein: CSGLQETQYF. CDR3 sequence (DNA): TGCAGCGGGCTACAAGAGACCCAGTACTTC.

The chain is built from TRBV7-7 and TRBJ2-1; a weak D match, TRBD1 (6 bases). This CDR3 has 13 residues. Trimming stripped 3 bases from V and 6 bases from J, with 9 bases between. Germline V gene sequence: CDR1 SSHAT, CDR2 FNYEAQ (reference sequence). This CDR3 is CASSLTGTNEQFF. The CDR3 nucleotides read TGTGCCAGCAGCTTGACAGGTACCAATGAGCAGTTCTTC.

This clone was found many times. The rearrangement joins TRBV2 to TRBJ1-2; weak D call: TRBD1 (5 bases). The CDR3 spans 14 residues. V was shortened by 7 bases and J by 2 bases, with 14 bases between the two germline ends. Germline CDR1 SNHLY, CDR2 FYNNEI. This chain's CDR3 is CASTHPDRNYGYTF. CDR3 nucleotide sequence: TGTGCCAGCACCCATCCCGACAGAAACTATGGCTACACCTTC.

This chain connects TRBV7-2 to TRBJ1-3, with D hard to call. Germline V gene lookup returns CDR1 SGHTA and CDR2 FQGNSA. The V and J ends lost 1 base and 2 bases respectively, with 3 bases between them. CDR3 size: 13 residues. The CDR3 DNA follows: TGTGCCAGCAGCTTAGGGACTGGAAACACCATATATTTT. Encoded protein: CASSLGTGNTIYF.

The chain combines TRBV27 with TRBJ1-2, with D perhaps matching TRBD1 (6 bases). The CDR3 spans 14 residues. V was cut by 6 bases and J by 4 bases, with 15 bases left in between. Germline loops: CDR1 MNHEY, CDR2 SMNVEV (reference sequence). CDR3 sequence reads: CASSPQGSAYGYTF. The CDR3 region has the DNA TGTGCCAGCAGCCCACAGGGATCGGCCTATGGCTACACCTTC.

This chain uses TRBV29-1 with TRBJ1-5; D not resolved. Trimming took off 3 bases at V and 6 bases at J, with 9 bases between the two ends. The CDR3 is 12 residues long. Germline-derived CDR1 and CDR2 are SQVTM and ANQGSEA. The CDR3 DNA reads TGCAGCGTTGAGGATGTGGGTCAGCCCCAGCATTTT. Translating gives CSVEDVGQPQHF.

This clone was picked up a small number of times. V and J are TRBV29-1 and TRBJ1-1; the D gene is possibly TRBD1 (5 bases). The CDR3 sequence is 12 residues long. The germline gives CDR1 SQVTM, CDR2 ANQGSEA. Trimming cost V 4 bases and J 7 bases, with 13 bases left between them. The CDR3: CSVASAGFEAFF. CDR3 in DNA: TGCAGCGTTGCATCAGCAGGGTTTGAAGCTTTCTTT.

There are a few counts of this clone. The CDR3 DNA follows: TGCAGTCCATCAGGGAGGGAAAAGCAGTACTTC. Translated: CSPSGREKQYF. V gene TRBV20-1 combines with J gene TRBJ2-7; 7 nucleotides align to TRBD2. The junction had 9 bases not matched to a gene; V was cut back by 8 bases and J by 8 bases. There are 11 residues in the CDR3. The V gene's germline CDR1 is DFQATT and CDR2 SNEGSKA (reference sequence).

V usage is TRBV28 and J usage is TRBJ2-1; the match to TRBD2 covers 7 bases. V gave up 1 base and J gave up 7 bases; unmatched junction bases: 7. The CDR3 sequence is 15 residues long. Per the germline V gene, CDR1 is MDHEN and CDR2 is SYDVKM. CDR3 amino acids: CASSLSGGRGNEQFF. In DNA form, the CDR3 reads TGTGCCAGCAGTTTATCTGGCGGGAGAGGGAATGAGCAGTTCTTC.

The chain has TRBV28 and TRBJ1-5; no reliable D call. Germline CDR1 reads MDHEN; CDR2 reads SYDVKM. Between the trimmed V and J ends, which lost 4 bases and 9 bases, there was a span of 16 bases. The length of the CDR3 is 14 residues. DNA for the CDR3: TGTGCCAGCAGTTCCTCGACGGAACTTGGGCCCCAGCATTTT. Translated, it gives CASSSSTELGPQHF.

V gene TRBV18 combines with J gene TRBJ2-3; D unclear. Trimming removed 2 bases at V and 3 bases at J, with 9 bases between. CDR1 is KGHSH and CDR2 is LQKENI in the germline V gene. The CDR3 consists of 14 residues. The CDR3 spells CASSPKGWTDTQYF. In DNA form, the CDR3 reads TGTGCCAGCTCACCAAAGGGTTGGACAGATACGCAGTATTTT.

This clone was seen a handful of times. The gene calls are TRBV30 and TRBJ2-5; perhaps TRBD1 as D (6 bases). The CDR3 runs 13 residues. Trimming removed 2 bases at V and 3 bases at J, with 10 bases between. In germline, CDR1 is GTSNPN, CDR2 SVGIG (reference sequence). The CDR3 bases are TGTGCCTGGAGTCCCCCAGGGGAAGAGACCCAGTACTTC. It codes for CAWSPPGEETQYF.

This chain joins TRBV7-9 and TRBJ2-2; D is possibly TRBD2 (5 bases). The germline CDR1 and CDR2 sequences are SEHNR and FQNEAQ (reference sequence). V lost 5 bases and J lost 7, with 8 bases in between. The CDR3 is made up of 12 amino acids. The CDR3, as DNA: TGTGCCAGCAGCCCGGAGGTCGGGGAGCTGTTTTTT. This translates into CASSPEVGELFF.

This chain connects TRBV28 to TRBJ2-7, with D uncertain. Trimming took 5 bases from V and 3 from J, leaving 8 bases between them. CDR1 and CDR2 from the germline V gene are MDHEN and SYDVKM. The CDR3 has 12 amino acids. CDR3 in DNA: TGTGCCAGCAGTACCACTGGCTACGAGCAGTACTTC. Translated: CASSTTGYEQYF.

In this sample, this clone turned up many times. The gene calls are TRBV4-1 and TRBJ1-4, with a possible D match to TRBD1 (6 bases). The length of the CDR3 is 14 residues. Germline CDR1 is MGHRA and CDR2 is YSYEKL. Trimming took 3 bases from V and 5 from J, leaving 10 bases between them. The CDR3, as DNA: TGCGCCAGCAGCCAGGGGCAGGGGAATGAAAAACTGTTTTTT. Its translation: CASSQGQGNEKLFF.

CDR3 sequence (DNA): TGTGCCAGCAGTAAACGTCTAGATGAGCAGTTCTTC. The encoded protein is CASSKRLDEQFF. This chain links TRBV21-1 with TRBJ2-1; TRBD2 is the table's D call, not checked against the DNA. TRBV21-1 is assigned pseudogene status. The CDR3 sequence is 12 residues long.

The J gene is TRBJ1-4, the V gene TRBV2; TRBD1 matches 7 bases. The CDR3 length is 17 residues. Trimming removed 6 bases from V and 8 bases from J; junction bases left unmatched: 18. Looked up from germline, CDR1 is SNHLY and CDR2 is FYNNEI. The CDR3 DNA sequence: TGTGCCAGCAGCGGCGCCGGGACAGCACAGTACGCGGAAAAACTGTTTTTT. It encodes CASSGAGTAQYAEKLFF.

In this sample, this clone turned up a few times. The V call is TRBV7-2, the J call TRBJ2-3; D ambiguous. Trimming removed 5 bases at V and 0 bases at J, with 9 bases between. Germline V lookup: CDR1 SGHTA, CDR2 FQGNSA. The CDR3 is made up of 14 amino acids. The CDR3 loop reads CASSPAKSTDTQYF. The CDR3, as DNA: TGTGCCAGCAGCCCCGCGAAGAGCACAGATACGCAGTATTTT. The variable domain in full, with the rest retrieved from reference TRBV7-2 and TRBJ2-3, is GAGVSQSPSNKVTEKGKDVELRCDPISGHTALYWYRQSLGQGLEFLIYFQGNSAPDKSGLPSDRFSAERTGGSVSTLTIQRTQQEDSAVYLCASSPAKSTDTQYFGPGTRLTVL.

In its sample, this clone was seen a few times. This chain links TRBV7-9 with TRBJ1-2; possible D gene TRBD1, 6 bases. The CDR3 covers 14 residues. Germline V lookup: CDR1 SEHNR, CDR2 FQNEAQ (reference sequence). The V end lost 5 bases, the J end lost 2 bases, and 12 bases lay between the germline ends. The CDR3 bases are TGTGCCAGCAGCCATTGGACAGTCAACTATGGCTACACCTTC. This sequence encodes CASSHWTVNYGYTF.